Listed below are T cell receptor beta chains from one sample, sequenced in a study of T cells in Graves' hyperthyroidism and ophthalmopathy. TCRdb fed the multiplex PCR reads into MiXCR, producing one record per CDR3 protein. The data show over 350,000 distinct CDR3 sequences, roughly 18% seen once. Sequenced material: blood. These TCRs come from a man in his late teens or twenties with Graves' ophthalmopathy. Both conserved end residues are part of each CDR3. D genes are given only for firm matches. Some rows mark clone size as missing; the rest say once, few, many or name a class of expanded clone.

J gene | clone size | V gene | D gene | CDR3 DNA | CDR3 protein
TRBJ2-3 | - | TRBV24-1 | TRBD1 | TGTGCCACCAGTGACAGGGACAGGGGGACAGATACGCAGTATTTT | CATSDRDRGTDTQYF
TRBJ1-2 | many | TRBV6-1 | - | TGTGCCAGCAGGACCGCCGGCTTTAATGGCTACACCTTC | CASRTAGFNGYTF
TRBJ2-5 | many | TRBV6-6 | - | TGTGCCAGCAGTTACTCCGGGCCCCAAGAGACCCAGTACTTC | CASSYSGPQETQYF
TRBJ1-5 | - | TRBV4-2 | - | TGTGCCAGCAGCCAAAACGGAGGTACCAATCAGCCCCAGCATTTT | CASSQNGGTNQPQHF
TRBJ2-7 | many | TRBV2 | - | TGTGCCAGCGGCGAGCAGTACTTC | CASGEQYF
TRBJ1-1 | many | TRBV4-1 | - | TGCGCCAGCATGAGGGGGAACACTGAAGCTTTCTTT | CASMRGNTEAFF
TRBJ1-6 | - | TRBV11-2 | - | TGTGCCAGCACCCCGGAAGGGCCGGGTTGGAATTCACCCCTCCACTTT | CASTPEGPGWNSPLHF
TRBJ1-5 | few | TRBV6-2/TRBV6-3 | - | TGTGCCAGCAGTAGGACATTACATCAGCCCCAGCATTTT | CASSRTLHQPQHF
TRBJ2-1 | many | TRBV20-1 | - | TGCAGTGCTCCTCAAGCGGGCCTCTACAATGAGCAGTTCTTC | CSAPQAGLYNEQFF
TRBJ2-1 | few | TRBV5-5 | - | TGTGCCAGCAGCGCCGACAGAGGATTCTCCTACAATGAGCAGTTCTTC | CASSADRGFSYNEQFF
TRBJ2-7 | many | TRBV7-6 | - | TGTGCCAGCAGCTTAGGTAACGATCCTGGGGCCTACGAGCAGTACTTC | CASSLGNDPGAYEQYF
TRBJ1-1 | many | TRBV10-3 | - | TGTGCCATCAAGGCAGTCGCAGGGAAGACTGAAGCTTTCTTT | CAIKAVAGKTEAFF
TRBJ1-5 | many | TRBV2 | - | TGTGCCAGCAGTCGGGACACCGTCGACAATCAGCCCCAGCATTTT | CASSRDTVDNQPQHF
TRBJ1-5 | - | TRBV24-1 | - | TGTGCCACCAGTGATTTCTCGGGCGGCCAGCCCCAGCATTTT | CATSDFSGGQPQHF
TRBJ2-7 | - | TRBV18 | - | TGTGCCAGCTCACCAGCCGCGGGCCTTACCTACGAGCAGTACTTC | CASSPAAGLTYEQYF
TRBJ2-5 | few | TRBV5-4 | TRBD1 | TGTGCCAGCAGCCCGAGACAGGGGAAAGAGACCCAGTACTTC | CASSPRQGKETQYF
TRBJ1-6 | many | TRBV5-1 | TRBD1 | TGCGCCAGCAGCTTGGAATTAGGGACAGGGTCATCACCCCTCCACTTT | CASSLELGTGSSPLHF
TRBJ2-7 | many | TRBV5-1 | - | TGCGCCAGCAGGCTTGGGACCTACGAGCAGTACTTC | CASRLGTYEQYF
TRBJ2-1 | few | TRBV27 | - | TGTGCCAGCAGCTCAGGGGGGTTTCTGGATGAGCAGTTCTTC | CASSSGGFLDEQFF
TRBJ1-1 | many | TRBV6-1 | - | TGTGCCAGCACACGGCGGGACACAAGCGTGTCTGAAGCTTTCTTT | CASTRRDTSVSEAFF
TRBJ1-2 | many | TRBV11-2 | TRBD1 | TGTGCCAGCAGCTCGACAGGGAAGGTGTCGGGAGGCTACACCTTC | CASSSTGKVSGGYTF
TRBJ1-2 | - | TRBV14 | - | TGTGCCAGCAGCCAAGAGGTCTCGTATGGCTACACCTTC | CASSQEVSYGYTF
TRBJ2-1 | - | TRBV2 | TRBD2 | TGTGCCAGCAGGCCTAGCGGGGCTCTCTACAATGAGCAGTTCTTC | CASRPSGALYNEQFF
TRBJ2-1 | - | TRBV27 | - | TGTGCCAGCAGCCTTATTCCGAGCTCCTACAATGAGCAGTTCTTC | CASSLIPSSYNEQFF
TRBJ1-1 | few | TRBV18 | - | TGTGCCAGCTCACCCTTAAGGGCCTACAACACTGAAGCTTTCTTT | CASSPLRAYNTEAFF
TRBJ1-1 | many | TRBV20-1 | - | TGCAGTGACAACAGATACACTGAAGCTTTCTTT | CSDNRYTEAFF
TRBJ1-3 | few | TRBV3-1 | - | TGTGCCAGCAGCCAAGAATGGTGGACAGCAGTAAAGGTGGCTGGAAACACCATATATTTT | CASSQEWWTAVKVAGNTIYF
TRBJ2-1 | few | TRBV6-1 | - | TGTGCCAGCAGCTCTTATTCCCTCAATGAGCAGTTCTTC | CASSSYSLNEQFF
TRBJ2-7 | many | TRBV20-1 | TRBD2 | TGCAGTGCTAGAGGGGGCGGGGGGCCTAGCTACGAGCAGTACTTC | CSARGGGGPSYEQYF
TRBJ1-2 | few | TRBV9 | TRBD1 | TGTGCCAGCAGCGTGGGGACAGGGTCTAATGGCTACACCTTC | CASSVGTGSNGYTF
TRBJ2-7 | many | TRBV7-9 | TRBD1 | TGTGCCAGCAGTGTAAAGGGGGCGGATGCCTACGAGCAGTACTTC | CASSVKGADAYEQYF
TRBJ1-2 | many | TRBV20-1 | - | TGCAGTGCGCGCCTGGGGCAAAAGTATGGCTACACCTTC | CSARLGQKYGYTF
TRBJ2-1 | many | TRBV5-1 | - | TGCGCCAGCAGCCCACTTGATGGGGCTTCTGATGAGCAGTTCTTC | CASSPLDGASDEQFF
TRBJ1-3 | - | TRBV20-1 | - | TGCAGTGCTAGAGCATACCAAGGAGAAAACACCATATATTTT | CSARAYQGENTIYF
TRBJ1-2 | many | TRBV6-2/TRBV6-3 | - | TGTGCCAGCAGTTCCGACCTCTATGGCTACACCTTC | CASSSDLYGYTF
TRBJ2-1 | - | TRBV12-3/TRBV12-4 | TRBD2 | TGTGCCAGCAGTCCCGTAGCGGGGGGGATCGATGAGCAGTTCTTC | CASSPVAGGIDEQFF
TRBJ1-4 | - | TRBV9 | - | TGTGCCAGCAGCGTAGACGCTGGGGAAACTAATGAAAAACTGTTTTTT | CASSVDAGETNEKLFF